Listed here are 29 T cell receptor beta chains from one sample, sequenced in a study of beta chain features in type 1 diabetes. Since all of the isolated RNA was reverse transcribed, expressed TCRB transcripts were what got sequenced. Assay used: immunoSEQ multiplex PCR; TCRdb lists only in-frame clones, some missing. The data contain 300,000 to 350,000 clones, about 20% of them singletons. Sequencing input: naive CD4+ T cells from blood. Receptors were obtained from a woman aged 18-29 years in good health.

This clone came up a few times. The V gene is TRBV5-1, the J gene TRBJ2-2; 10 nucleotides line up with TRBD2. This CDR3 comprises 15 residues. V shed 7 bases, J shed 3 bases, and the junction held 6 bases outside the gene matches. Germline V CDR1 and CDR2: SGHRS, YFSETQ. The CDR3 sequence is CASRRGLADTGELFF. For the CDR3, the DNA is TGCGCCAGCCGCCGAGGACTAGCGGACACCGGGGAGCTGTTTTTT.

The sample holds a few counts of this clone. The chain couples TRBV12-5 to TRBJ2-1, with TRBD2 identical over 15 bases. V shed 7 bases, J shed 7 bases, and the junction held 5 bases outside the gene matches. Germline V gene lookup returns CDR1 LGHNT and CDR2 FRNRAP. The CDR3 covers 15 residues. The CDR3 DNA reads as TGTGCTAGTGAACCCGGGACTAGCGGGAGGAATGAGCAGTTCTTC. Translation gives CASEPGTSGRNEQFF.

This clone was seen more than once but under ten times. The chain combines TRBV11-3 with TRBJ1-6; D perhaps matches TRBD1 (5 bases). V was trimmed by 4 bases and J by 13 bases, leaving 17 bases between them. CDR3 size: 14 residues. The germline gives CDR1 SGHNT, CDR2 YENEEA. CDR3 nucleotide sequence: TGTGCCAGCAGCTCCCCGTCGCAGGGTGTTCCCCTCCACTTT. Protein: CASSSPSQGVPLHF.

A few counts support this clone. This rearrangement joins TRBV7-2 to TRBJ1-4, with 9 bases aligning to TRBD1. The CDR3 has 15 amino acids. Per the germline V gene, CDR1 is SGHTA and CDR2 is FQGNSA. The V gene end was trimmed by 1 base and the J gene end by 8 bases; junction bases not matched to a gene: 5. CDR3 sequence (DNA): TGTGCCAGCAGCTTAGAGGGACAGGGAGGCGAAAAACTGTTTTTT. Translating it yields CASSLEGQGGEKLFF.

A few counts support this clone. The V gene is TRBV7-3, the J gene TRBJ2-1; tentatively, D is TRBD2 (6 bases). V lost 4 bases and J 0 bases, leaving 13 bases between the germline ends. CDR3 length equals 16 residues. The germline CDR1 and CDR2 sequences are SGHTA and FQGTGA. CDR3 protein: CASSSERVSSYNEQFF. The CDR3 DNA is TGTGCCAGCAGCTCCGAGCGGGTTAGCTCCTACAATGAGCAGTTCTTC.

This sequence joins TRBV2 and TRBJ2-7; 9 positions match TRBD1. The CDR3 spans 14 residues. The germline V gene encodes CDR1 SNHLY and CDR2 FYNNEI. V lost 10 bases and J lost 4; bases outside the gene matches: 11. This CDR3 reads CAITGTGHRYEQYF. The CDR3 bases are TGTGCCATTACCGGGACAGGGCATAGGTACGAGCAGTACTTC. The entire variable domain, with the rest obtained from reference TRBV2 and TRBJ2-7, is as follows: EPEVTQTPSHQVTQMGQEVILRCVPISNHLYFYWYRQILGQKVEFLVSFYNNEISEKSEIFDDQFSVERPDGSNFTLKIRSTKLEDSAMYFCAITGTGHRYEQYFGPGTRLTVT.

The rearrangement links TRBV7-9 to TRBJ2-5; D not resolved. The germline gives CDR1 SEHNR, CDR2 FQNEAQ (reference sequence). This CDR3 is 12 amino acids long. V dropped 2 bases and J dropped 5 bases, with 6 bases sitting between them. The CDR3 DNA follows: TGTGCCAGCAGCTTAATAGAGGAGACCCAGTACTTC. Amino acid sequence: CASSLIEETQYF.

This clone was seen a few times. The J gene is TRBJ2-1, the V gene TRBV19; 8 nucleotides align to TRBD2. The CDR3 is 14 residues long. After removal of 4 bases from V and 8 bases from J, the junction contained 7 bases not matched to a gene. Germline CDR1 reads LNHDA; CDR2 reads SQIVND (reference sequence). The CDR3 loop is CASSTRGVVDEQFF. DNA of the CDR3: TGTGCCAGTAGTACGCGGGGGGTTGTCGATGAGCAGTTCTTC.

The rearrangement links TRBV7-9 to TRBJ1-1; D may be TRBD1 (5 bases). Per germline, CDR1 SEHNR and CDR2 FQNEAQ (reference sequence). Trimming stripped 3 bases from V and 1 base from J, with 18 bases between. This CDR3 is 17 amino acids long. For the CDR3, the DNA is TGTGCCAGCAGCTTTGGAGGGGCCTGGAGGGGGAACACTGAAGCTTTCTTT. Its protein product is CASSFGGAWRGNTEAFF.

The V and J genes are TRBV27 and TRBJ1-2; TRBD1 matches at 9 bases. In germline, CDR1 is MNHEY, CDR2 SMNVEV (reference sequence). The J segment lost 4 bases and the V segment lost 8 bases, leaving 2 bases of the junction unmatched. The CDR3 spans 12 residues. Written as DNA, the CDR3 is TGTGCCAGCGGGGGACAGGGCTATGGCTACACCTTC. This gives the protein CASGGQGYGYTF.

This chain uses TRBV10-3 with TRBJ2-7, with 7 positions matching TRBD2. In germline, CDR1 is ENHRY, CDR2 SYGVKD. The CDR3 sequence is 13 residues long. Trimming cost V 6 bases and J 3 bases; bases outside gene matches: 5. The CDR3 here is CAIRRGFLYEQYF. The CDR3 region has the DNA TGTGCCATCAGGCGGGGGTTTCTCTACGAGCAGTACTTC.

This clone has a handful of counts. V and J are TRBV9 and TRBJ2-4, with 8 bases aligning to TRBD1. Trimming at V came to 3 bases and at J to 7 bases, leaving 6 bases not matched to a gene. Germline V gene lookup returns CDR1 SGDLS and CDR2 YYNGEE. The CDR3 has 14 amino acids. The CDR3 is CASSAQGAQNIQYF. The CDR3 DNA sequence: TGTGCCAGCAGCGCCCAGGGGGCGCAGAACATTCAGTACTTC. Based on the CDR3 plus reference TRBV9 and TRBJ2-4, the full variable domain is DSGVTQTPKHLITATGQRVTLRCSPRSGDLSVYWYQQSLDQGLQFLIQYYNGEERAKGNILERFSAQQFPDLHSELNLSSLELGDSALYFCASSAQGAQNIQYFGAGTRLSVL.

The chain recombines TRBV19 with TRBJ2-6; D unresolved. Germline V gives CDR1 LNHDA, CDR2 SQIVND (reference sequence). CDR3 length: 15 residues. The V gene lost 5 bases and the J gene lost 0 bases, with 8 bases spanning the gap. The CDR3 DNA sequence: TGTGCCAGTAGTGACCAGGTCTCTGGGGCCAACGTCCTGACTTTC. Protein sequence: CASSDQVSGANVLTF.

The rearrangement joins TRBV4-3 to TRBJ2-1; a possible D gene is TRBD2 (6 bases). The CDR3 is made up of 17 amino acids. Trimming pared 4 bases from V and 7 bases from J, leaving 23 bases between. The germline gives CDR1 LGHNA, CDR2 YSLEER. CDR3 DNA: TGCGCCAGCAGCCGCGGAGGATTGCGGGGAGGTCGGAATGAGCAGTTCTTC. This gives the protein CASSRGGLRGGRNEQFF.

This chain joins TRBV7-8 and TRBJ2-7, with a tentative D call TRBD2 (5 bases). The CDR3 extends over 16 amino acids. V lost 1 base to trimming and J lost 4 bases, with 17 bases between them. Germline loops: CDR1 SGHVS, CDR2 FQNEAQ. In DNA, the CDR3 is TGTGCCAGCAGCTTAGGGCGGACTGGCGCGAGGTACGAGCAGTACTTC. It translates to CASSLGRTGARYEQYF.

This clone was recorded a few times. The rearrangement joins TRBV13 to TRBJ2-7, with 12 nucleotides matching TRBD1. This CDR3 is 14 amino acids long. CDR1 is PRHDT and CDR2 is FYEKMQ in the germline V gene (reference sequence). The V and J ends lost 5 bases and 3 bases, in that order; junction bases with no gene match: 2. The CDR3 protein is CASSGTGGFYEQYF. In nucleotides, the CDR3 is TGTGCCAGCAGCGGGACAGGGGGCTTCTACGAGCAGTACTTC.

This chain's CDR3 is CASLSAGTGPDEQYF. In DNA form, the CDR3 reads TGTGCCAGCCTTAGTGCCGGGACAGGGCCGGACGAGCAGTACTTC. The chain uses TRBV2 and TRBJ2-7; 9 nucleotides agree with TRBD1. The germline V gene has CDR1 SNHLY and CDR2 FYNNEI. The CDR3 sequence is 15 residues long. The trim removed 8 bases at V and 5 bases at J, leaving 13 bases unmatched.

The rearrangement uses TRBV7-9 and TRBJ2-3; D is possibly TRBD2 (5 bases). CDR1 and CDR2 (germline): SEHNR, FQNEAQ (reference sequence). The CDR3 consists of 15 residues. V lost 0 bases to trimming and J lost 3 bases, with 10 bases between them. The CDR3 loop reads CASSLAETMTDTQYF. DNA of the CDR3: TGTGCCAGCAGCTTAGCGGAGACTATGACAGATACGCAGTATTTT.

The table lists this clone with a few counts. This rearrangement joins TRBV6-5 to TRBJ2-5; weak D call: TRBD2 (5 bases). The length of the CDR3 is 14 residues. V was trimmed by 4 bases and J by 5 bases, leaving 14 bases between them. The germline gives CDR1 MNHEY, CDR2 SVGAGI. The CDR3 bases are TGTGCCAGCAGTTTCGAACTAGTAGGGGAGACCCAGTACTTC. This encodes CASSFELVGETQYF.

This rearrangement joins TRBV2 to TRBJ1-6; the D is unclear. The length of the CDR3 is 13 residues. CDR1 SNHLY and CDR2 FYNNEI come from the germline V gene. V lost 6 bases and J lost 3, with 6 bases in between. CDR3: CASRYSYNSPLHF. CDR3 DNA sequence: TGTGCCAGCAGGTACAGCTATAATTCACCCCTCCACTTT.

A note on this clone: The sample contains more than one DNA sequence encoding this CDR3. This chain connects TRBV9 to TRBJ2-7; 9 nucleotides agree with TRBD1. The germline V gene has CDR1 SGDLS and CDR2 YYNGEE. V shed 2 bases and J 2 bases; nucleotides not matched to a gene: 2. The CDR3 consists of 14 residues. The CDR3 region is CASSVGTGTYEQYF. The CDR3 DNA reads as TGTGCCAGCAGCGTTGGGACAGGGACCTACGAGCAGTACTTC.

This clone turned up a few times. The genes are TRBV19 and TRBJ2-7; D may be TRBD2 (5 bases). This CDR3 is built from 14 residues. Germline CDR1 and CDR2: LNHDA and SQIVND (reference sequence). Trimming took off 7 bases at V and 0 bases at J, with 13 bases between the two ends. The CDR3 nucleotides read TGTGCCAGTACAGCGGATCCCTTCTCCTACGAGCAGTACTTC. Translated, it gives CASTADPFSYEQYF.

V gene TRBV5-1 combines with J gene TRBJ2-7; D is perhaps TRBD2 (5 bases). The CDR3 consists of 14 residues. V was pared by 9 bases and J by 5 bases, with 21 bases between. Germline values: CDR1 SGHRS, CDR2 YFSETQ. CDR3 sequence (DNA): TGCGCCATCCTTAAACGGGATTTAGACAACGAGCAGTACTTC. This gives the protein CAILKRDLDNEQYF.

Only a few counts were recorded for this clone. This chain connects TRBV7-9 to TRBJ2-1; D is perhaps TRBD1 (6 bases). Germline assignment: CDR1 SEHNR and CDR2 FQNEAQ (reference sequence). The CDR3 totals 19 residues. The V gene lost 3 bases and the J gene lost 5 bases, with 26 bases spanning the gap. The CDR3 loop is CASSFNPQRVWGRDNEQFF. The CDR3 nucleotides are TGTGCCAGCAGCTTTAACCCCCAAAGGGTTTGGGGGCGAGACAATGAGCAGTTCTTC.

The chain joins TRBV25-1 to TRBJ1-1; D is perhaps TRBD1 (6 bases). Germline lookup yields CDR1 MGHDK and CDR2 SYGVNS. V was pared by 4 bases and J by 5 bases, with 17 bases between. The CDR3 contains 15 residues. In nucleotides, the CDR3 is TGTGCCAGCAGTGGATGGGCAGGGGTTCGGACTGAAGCTTTCTTT. Amino acids: CASSGWAGVRTEAFF. The complete variable domain, with remaining parts taken from reference TRBV25-1 and TRBJ1-1, reads EADIYQTPRYLVIGTGKKITLECSQTMGHDKMYWYQQDPGMELHLIHYSYGVNSTEKGDLSSESTVSRIRTEHFPLTLESARPSHTSQYLCASSGWAGVRTEAFFGQGTRLTVV.

This clone was found a few times. V gene TRBV7-2 combines with J gene TRBJ1-6, with 8 positions matching TRBD1. Germline assignment: CDR1 SGHTA and CDR2 FQGNSA. Unmatched junction bases numbered 5, after V lost 7 bases and J lost 3 bases. There are 15 residues in the CDR3. Here the CDR3 DNA reads TGTGCCAGCATCCCCGGGACAGGCTATAATTCACCCCTCCACTTT. Its translation: CASIPGTGYNSPLHF.

This clone was seen a few times. In DNA, the CDR3 is TGTGCCAGTATCCCACAAACCTGGCATCAGCCCCAGCATTTT. Residues: CASIPQTWHQPQHF. The V call is TRBV19, the J call TRBJ1-5; unclear D gene. V was cut by 7 bases and J by 5 bases, with 15 bases left in between. CDR3 length equals 14 residues. Germline CDR1 LNHDA, CDR2 SQIVND (reference sequence). The whole variable domain, remainder taken from reference TRBV19 and TRBJ1-5, is DGGITQSPKYLFRKEGQNVTLSCEQNLNHDAMYWYRQDPGQGLRLIYYSQIVNDFQKGDIAEGYSVSREKKESFPLTVTSAQKNPTAFYLCASIPQTWHQPQHFGDGTRLSIL.

The chain employs TRBV18 and TRBJ1-5; tentative D call: TRBD1 (6 bases). Germline V gene lookup returns CDR1 KGHSH and CDR2 LQKENI. The CDR3 is 13 residues long. Deletions cut 5 bases from V and 6 bases from J, with 11 bases between. The CDR3 sequence: CASSGGDTQPQHF. CDR3 DNA sequence: TGTGCCAGCTCAGGGGGGGACACTCAGCCCCAGCATTTT.

The table lists this clone with a few counts. The gene calls are TRBV7-9 and TRBJ2-2; 7 bases align to TRBD2. Per the germline V gene, CDR1 is SEHNR and CDR2 is FQNEAQ (reference sequence). The CDR3 is 16 residues long. Trimming at V came to 0 bases and at J to 4 bases, leaving 5 bases not matched to a gene. CDR3 in amino acids: CASSLAGRASTGELFF. CDR3 in DNA: TGTGCCAGCAGCTTAGCGGGGAGGGCTTCCACCGGGGAGCTGTTTTTT.